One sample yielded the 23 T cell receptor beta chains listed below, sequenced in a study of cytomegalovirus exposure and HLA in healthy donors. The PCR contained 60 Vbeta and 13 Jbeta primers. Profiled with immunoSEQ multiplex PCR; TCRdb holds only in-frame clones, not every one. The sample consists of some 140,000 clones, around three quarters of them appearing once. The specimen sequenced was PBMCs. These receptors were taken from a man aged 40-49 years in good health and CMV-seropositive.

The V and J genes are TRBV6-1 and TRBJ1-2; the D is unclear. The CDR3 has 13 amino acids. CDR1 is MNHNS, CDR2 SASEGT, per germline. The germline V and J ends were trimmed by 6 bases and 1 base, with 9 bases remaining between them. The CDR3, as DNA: TGTGCCAGCAGGAGGGAGCTTAACTATGGCTACACCTTC. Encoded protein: CASRRELNYGYTF.

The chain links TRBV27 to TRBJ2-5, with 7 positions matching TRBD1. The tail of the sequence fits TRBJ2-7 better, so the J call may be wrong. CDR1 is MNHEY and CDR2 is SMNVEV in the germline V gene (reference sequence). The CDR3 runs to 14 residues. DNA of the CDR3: TGTGCCAGCACCCCCGGGACAGAAGCCTACGAGCAGTACTTC. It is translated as CASTPGTEAYEQYF.

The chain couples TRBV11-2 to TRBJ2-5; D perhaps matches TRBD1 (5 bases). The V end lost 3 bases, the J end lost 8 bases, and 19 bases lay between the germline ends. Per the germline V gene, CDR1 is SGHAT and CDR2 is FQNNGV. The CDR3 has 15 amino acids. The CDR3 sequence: CASSLGQGSTYTQYF. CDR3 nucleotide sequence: TGTGCCAGCAGCTTGGGTCAGGGTTCAACGTATACCCAGTACTTC.

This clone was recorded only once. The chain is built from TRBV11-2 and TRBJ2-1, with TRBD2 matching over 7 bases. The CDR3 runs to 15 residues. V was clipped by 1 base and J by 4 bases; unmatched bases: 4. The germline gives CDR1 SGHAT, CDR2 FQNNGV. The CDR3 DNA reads TGTGCCAGCAGCTTAGTTGCGGGAGCATACAATGAGCAGTTCTTC. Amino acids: CASSLVAGAYNEQFF.

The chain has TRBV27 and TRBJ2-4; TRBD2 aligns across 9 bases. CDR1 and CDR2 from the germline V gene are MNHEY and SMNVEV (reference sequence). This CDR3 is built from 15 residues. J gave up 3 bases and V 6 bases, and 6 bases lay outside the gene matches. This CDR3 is CASRAGGLGKNIQYF. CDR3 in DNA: TGTGCCAGCAGGGCGGGAGGGCTGGGCAAAAACATTCAGTACTTC.

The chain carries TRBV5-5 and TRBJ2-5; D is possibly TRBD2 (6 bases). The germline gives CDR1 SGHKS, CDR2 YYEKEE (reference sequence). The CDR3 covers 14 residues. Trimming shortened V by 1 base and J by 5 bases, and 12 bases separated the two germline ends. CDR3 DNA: TGTGCCAGCAGCTTGCCGGGAGAGGGGGAGACCCAGTACTTC. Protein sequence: CASSLPGEGETQYF.

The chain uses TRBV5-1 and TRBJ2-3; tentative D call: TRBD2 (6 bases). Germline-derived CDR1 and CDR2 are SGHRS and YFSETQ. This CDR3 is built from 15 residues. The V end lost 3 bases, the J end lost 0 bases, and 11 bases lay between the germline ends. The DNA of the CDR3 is TGCGCCAGCAGCTACGGGGACTCGAGCACAGATACGCAGTATTTT. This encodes CASSYGDSSTDTQYF.

The CDR3 coding sequence is TGTGCCAGCACGCCAGTCAATCAGCCCCAGCATTTT. As protein: CASTPVNQPQHF. The chain uses TRBV28 and TRBJ1-5; D is uncertain. Looked up from germline, CDR1 is MDHEN and CDR2 is SYDVKM. This CDR3 has 12 amino acids. Trimming shortened V by 7 bases and J by 3 bases, and 7 bases separated the two germline ends. The complete variable domain, with remaining parts taken from reference TRBV28 and TRBJ1-5, reads DVKVTQSSRYLVKRTGEKVFLECVQDMDHENMFWYRQDPGLGLRLIYFSYDVKMKEKGDIPEGYSVSREKKERFSLILESASTNQTSMYLCASTPVNQPQHFGDGTRLSIL.

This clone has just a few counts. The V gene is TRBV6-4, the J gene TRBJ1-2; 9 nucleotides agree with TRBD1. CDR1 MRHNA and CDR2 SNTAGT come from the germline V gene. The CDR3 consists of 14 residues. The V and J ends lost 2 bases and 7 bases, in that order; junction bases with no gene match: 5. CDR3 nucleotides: TGTGCCAGCAGTGACCTGGGACAGGGATTTGGCTACACCTTC. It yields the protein CASSDLGQGFGYTF.

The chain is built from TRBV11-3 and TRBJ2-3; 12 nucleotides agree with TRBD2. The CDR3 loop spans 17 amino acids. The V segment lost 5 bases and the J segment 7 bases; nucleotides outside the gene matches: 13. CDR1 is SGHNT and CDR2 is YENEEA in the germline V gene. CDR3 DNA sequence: TGTGCCAGCAGCCCCAGCCCGACTAGCGGGAGAGAGAATACGCAGTATTTT. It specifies CASSPSPTSGRENTQYF.

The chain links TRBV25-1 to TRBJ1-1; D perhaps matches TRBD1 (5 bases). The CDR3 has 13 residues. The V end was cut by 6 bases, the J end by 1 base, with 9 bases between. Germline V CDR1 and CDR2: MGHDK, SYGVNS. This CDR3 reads CASSPGGNTEAFF. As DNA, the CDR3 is TGTGCCAGCAGCCCCGGGGGGAACACTGAAGCTTTCTTT.

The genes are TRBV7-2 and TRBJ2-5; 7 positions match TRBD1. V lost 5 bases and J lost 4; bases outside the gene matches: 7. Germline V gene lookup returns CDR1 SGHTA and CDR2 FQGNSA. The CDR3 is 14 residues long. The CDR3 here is CASSRRTGSETQYF. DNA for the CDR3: TGTGCCAGCAGCCGAAGGACAGGCTCAGAGACCCAGTACTTC.

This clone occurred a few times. CDR3 bases: TGTGCCAGCAGCTCATGGACAGGGGATGGCTACACCTTC. Protein product: CASSSWTGDGYTF. The chain uses TRBV7-6 and TRBJ1-2, with TRBD1 matching over 9 bases. The CDR3 consists of 13 residues. The V gene's germline CDR1 is SGHVS and CDR2 FNYEAQ. V was clipped by 4 bases and J by 6 bases; unmatched bases: 3. Drawing the rest from reference TRBV7-6 and TRBJ1-2, the complete variable domain is GAGVSQSPRYKVTKRGQDVALRCDPISGHVSLYWYRQALGQGPEFLTYFNYEAQQDKSGLPNDRFSAERPEGSISTLTIQRTEQRDSAMYRCASSSWTGDGYTFGSGTRLTVV.

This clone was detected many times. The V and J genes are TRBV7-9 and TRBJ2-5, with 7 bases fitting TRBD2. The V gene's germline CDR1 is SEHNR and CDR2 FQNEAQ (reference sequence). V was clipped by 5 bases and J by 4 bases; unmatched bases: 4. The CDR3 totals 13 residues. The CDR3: CASSPVAGETQYF. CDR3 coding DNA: TGTGCCAGCAGCCCCGTAGCGGGAGAGACCCAGTACTTC.

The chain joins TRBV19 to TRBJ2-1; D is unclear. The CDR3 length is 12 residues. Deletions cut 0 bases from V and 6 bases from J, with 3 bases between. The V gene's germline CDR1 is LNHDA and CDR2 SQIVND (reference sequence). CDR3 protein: CASSIDLNEQFF. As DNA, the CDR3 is TGTGCCAGTAGTATAGACCTCAATGAGCAGTTCTTC.

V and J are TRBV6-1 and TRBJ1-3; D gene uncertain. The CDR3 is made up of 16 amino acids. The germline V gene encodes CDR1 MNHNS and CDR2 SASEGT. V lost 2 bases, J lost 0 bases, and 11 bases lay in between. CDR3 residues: CASSELDSSSGNTIYF. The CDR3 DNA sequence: TGTGCCAGCAGTGAATTGGACTCCAGCTCTGGAAACACCATATATTTT.

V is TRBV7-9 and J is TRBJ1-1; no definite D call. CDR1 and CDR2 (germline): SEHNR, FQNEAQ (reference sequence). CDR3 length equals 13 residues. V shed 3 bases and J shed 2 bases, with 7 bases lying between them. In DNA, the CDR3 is TGTGCCAGCAGCTTTTCCATCAACACTGAAGCTTTCTTT. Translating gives CASSFSINTEAFF.

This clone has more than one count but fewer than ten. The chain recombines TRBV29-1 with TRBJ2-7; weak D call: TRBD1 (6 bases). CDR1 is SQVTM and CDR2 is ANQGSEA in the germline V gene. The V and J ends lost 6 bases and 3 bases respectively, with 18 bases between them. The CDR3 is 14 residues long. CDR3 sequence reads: CSVSGETFGYEQYF. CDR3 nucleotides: TGCAGCGTATCAGGGGAGACGTTTGGCTACGAGCAGTACTTC.

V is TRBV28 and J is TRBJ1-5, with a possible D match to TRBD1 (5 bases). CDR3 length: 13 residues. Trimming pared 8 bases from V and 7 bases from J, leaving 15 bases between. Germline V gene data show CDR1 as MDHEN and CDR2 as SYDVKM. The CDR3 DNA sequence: TGTGCCAGCCTGACTCAGGGCGTCCAGCCCCAGCATTTT. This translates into CASLTQGVQPQHF.

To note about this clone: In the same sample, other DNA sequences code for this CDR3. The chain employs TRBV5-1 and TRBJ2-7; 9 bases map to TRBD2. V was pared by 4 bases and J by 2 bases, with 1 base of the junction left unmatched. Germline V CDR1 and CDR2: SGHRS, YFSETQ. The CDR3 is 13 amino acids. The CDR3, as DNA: TGCGCCAGCAGCCTAGCGGGGACCTACGAGCAGTACTTC. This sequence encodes CASSLAGTYEQYF.

As DNA, the CDR3 is TGCAGCGTCCGGGACAGGGGCTCTGGGGCCAACGTCCTGACTTTC. Translation: CSVRDRGSGANVLTF. This chain uses TRBV29-1 with TRBJ2-6, with 10 positions matching TRBD1. Germline V lookup: CDR1 SQVTM, CDR2 ANQGSEA. This CDR3 is 15 amino acids long. V lost 6 bases to trimming and J lost 0 bases; unmatched junction nucleotides: 2.

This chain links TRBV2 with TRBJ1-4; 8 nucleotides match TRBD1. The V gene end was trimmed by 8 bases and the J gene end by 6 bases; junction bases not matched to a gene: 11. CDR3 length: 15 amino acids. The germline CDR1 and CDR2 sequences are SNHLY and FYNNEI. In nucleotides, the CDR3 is TGTGCCAGCGATTCCCAGGGGGCCCGGGATGAAAAACTGTTTTTT. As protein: CASDSQGARDEKLFF.

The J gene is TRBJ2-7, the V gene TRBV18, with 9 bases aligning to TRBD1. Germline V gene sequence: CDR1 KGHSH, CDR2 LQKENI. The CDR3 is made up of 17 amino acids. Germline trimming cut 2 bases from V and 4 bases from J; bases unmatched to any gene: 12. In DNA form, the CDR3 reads TGTGCCAGCTCACCAGTAGGACAGGGGAAGGTTCCTTACGAGCAGTACTTC. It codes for CASSPVGQGKVPYEQYF.